This record covers a single T cell receptor beta chain. From germline, CDR1 is SNHLY and CDR2 FYNNEI. Trimming took 6 bases from V and 5 from J; bases not matched to a gene: 6. The CDR3 is 14 residues long. This table comes from immunoSEQ multiplex PCR, and its TCRdb copy is limited to in-frame clones, with some not included. The sample carries approximately 170,000 clones, around 87% recorded once. The sample originates from a study of blood T cell repertoires in COVID-19. Material: peripheral blood. The TCR comes from a woman of 80 years or more with COVID-19, enrolled during active disease. The chain carries TRBV2 and TRBJ2-5; 10 bases agree with TRBD2. CDR3 sequence reads: CASRGLANRETQYF. Written as DNA, the CDR3 is TGTGCCAGCAGGGGACTAGCGAATCGCGAGACCCAGTACTTC.